This T cell receptor beta chain was captured by sequencing in a study of T cells after yellow fever vaccination (dated by TCRdb to about 2019). Study-level background: Libraries from fractions with low cell numbers were prepared with the SMART-Seq v4 Ultra Low Input RNA kit. Two healthy male donors made up the cohort, one aged 18 to 29 years and the other aged 30 to 40 years. Blood was drawn at multiple timepoints before and after primary and secondary immunization, with bulk PBMC replicates and cell subsets isolated. To track T-cell clones before and after primary and booster YFV17D yellow fever vaccination, bulk TCR alpha and beta repertoires were sequenced longitudinally. The investigation overall reported the following: The secondary T-cell response was found to be weaker but faster than the primary response, with a peak reached on day 5 rather than on day 15. Most clones expanded after primary vaccination were re-detected after the booster (around 96% of CD4 and 88% of CD8), suggesting broad memory maintenance. A small fraction of clonotypes showed up in both the CD4 and CD8 compartments, probably as a result of convergent recombination. FACS-sorted repertoires could contain abundant contaminating clonotypes from the bulk population, so computational filtering was required. Only a couple of donors were included in the study, so the extent to which the findings can be generalized is limited.

This clonotype was counted ten times or more. Its antigen is still unknown. No much larger clone is present one base from it, and per-base qualities are unavailable. TCR cDNA was synthesized by 5'RACE template switching, through which a universal primer site and unique molecular identifiers were introduced. Priming of cDNA synthesis was performed from both the TCR alpha and TCR beta constant segments. Library amplification involved two PCR steps, and the second step added sample barcodes and sequencing adapters. Sequencing of libraries was performed on Illumina HiSeq 2500 (2x100 bp) or NovaSeq (2x150 bp). On the study's bioinformatics: MIGEC handled demultiplexing of reads and collapsing into UMI consensus sequences, while MiXCR performed V(D)J alignment. Vaccine-responding clonotypes were identified with edgeR using replicate PBMC samples, with FDR below 0.01 and a log2 fold change above 5 up to day 15 being required. Each bulk clonotype received a CD4 or CD8 identity based on whether the sequenced CD4 or CD8 repertoire contained that clonotype at higher abundance. TCRdb cleaned the public reads at Q25 with fastp, built clones with MiXCR and kept in-frame beta chains. Each CDR3 protein appears once, grouped with its most common genes and DNA. The V and J calls come from TCRdb's annotation, not from the publication. This sample gives some 600,000 distinct CDR3 sequences in total; 17% of them show up just once. The top ten clones comprise roughly 17% of the sample.

This specimen's treatment or condition label, per the study, means: live attenuated yellow fever vaccine strain. At every blood-draw timepoint, two biological replicates of bulk PBMCs were collected. A standard Ficoll-Paque protocol was used to isolate PBMCs from peripheral blood. TriZol was used to extract RNA from bulk PBMCs, from CD4 and CD8 fractions, and from dextramer-positive and dextramer-negative fractions. The CDR3 sequence holds 15 residues, the cysteine and phenylalanine included. Only the CDR3 portion is preserved as DNA: 45 bases, with reading frame beginning at the first base. Trimming at the junction amounts to 2 bases on V and 0 bases on J, and the germline ends lie 8 bases apart. For CDR1 and CDR2, the germline V gene lists ENHRY and SYGVKD.

The rearranged segments are TRBV10-3 and TRBJ2-1; perhaps TRBD2 is the D gene, with 5 bases matching. The sample consisted of PBMCs, taken 5 days after the first yellow fever vaccination. This sequence was found in a man between 18 and 29 years old who received the YFV17D yellow fever vaccine. The DNA sequence is as follows: TGTGCCATCAGTGAGAGGGAGAGCTCCTACAATGAGCAGTTCTTC. Its protein is CAISERESSYNEQFF.